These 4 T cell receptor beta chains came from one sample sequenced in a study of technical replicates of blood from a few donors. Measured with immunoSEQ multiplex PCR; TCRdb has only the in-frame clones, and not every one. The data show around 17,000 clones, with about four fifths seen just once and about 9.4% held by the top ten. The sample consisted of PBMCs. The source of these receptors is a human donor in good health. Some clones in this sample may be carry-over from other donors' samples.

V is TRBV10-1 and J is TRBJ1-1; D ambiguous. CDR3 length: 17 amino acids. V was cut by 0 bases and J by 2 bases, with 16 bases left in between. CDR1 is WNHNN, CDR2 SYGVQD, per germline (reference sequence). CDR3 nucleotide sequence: TGCGCCAGCAGTGAGTCGAAGCGGGCGCGGGGAAACACTGAAGCTTTCTTT. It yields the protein CASSESKRARGNTEAFF.

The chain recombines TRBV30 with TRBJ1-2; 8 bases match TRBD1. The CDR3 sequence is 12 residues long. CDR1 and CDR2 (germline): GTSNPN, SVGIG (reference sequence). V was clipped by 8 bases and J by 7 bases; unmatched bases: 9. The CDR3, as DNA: TGTGCCGTCGACAGGGGAGCGGGTGGCTACACCTTC. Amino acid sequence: CAVDRGAGGYTF.

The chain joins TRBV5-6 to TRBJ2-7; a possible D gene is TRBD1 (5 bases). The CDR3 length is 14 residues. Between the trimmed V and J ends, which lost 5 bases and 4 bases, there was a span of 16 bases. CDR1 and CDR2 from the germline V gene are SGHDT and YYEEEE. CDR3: CASRSRGYGYEQYF. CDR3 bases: TGTGCCAGCAGGTCTAGGGGATACGGATACGAGCAGTACTTC.

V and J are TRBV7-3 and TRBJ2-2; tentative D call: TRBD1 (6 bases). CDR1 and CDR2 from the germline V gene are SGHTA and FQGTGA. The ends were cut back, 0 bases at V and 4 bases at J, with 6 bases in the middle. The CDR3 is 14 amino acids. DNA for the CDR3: TGTGCCAGCAGCTTAACAGGGGGCACCGGGGAGCTGTTTTTT. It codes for CASSLTGGTGELFF.